A selection of T cell receptor beta chains follows, all from one sample in a study of T-cell reconstitution after alpha-beta-depleted transplantation in children. A single record per CDR3 protein comes from TCRdb applying MiXCR to the PCR reads. Of 200,000 to 250,000 distinct CDR3 sequences listed, 9.7% are singletons. This specimen consisted of PBMCs from the stem cell graft donor, obtained from the stem cell graft. The receptors stem from a human donor who donated a stem cell graft to a child with SCID. CDR3s include the opening cysteine and the closing phenylalanine or tryptophan. The D gene is left open where the match is weak. Expanded clones are given a class, and other clones once, few, many or no size at all.

D	length	J	size	V	CDR3	DNA
NA	14	TRBJ1-5	many	TRBV28	CASNSGRENQPQHF	TGTGCCAGCAATTCTGGCAGGGAAAATCAGCCCCAGCATTTT
NA	17	TRBJ2-2	many	TRBV10-1	CASSGSMRGQSTGELFF	TGCGCCAGCAGTGGTAGTATGAGGGGCCAGAGCACCGGGGAGCTGTTTTTT
TRBD1	13	TRBJ1-1	many	TRBV7-6	CASSLGTGNEAFF	TGTGCCAGCAGCTTAGGGACAGGGAATGAAGCTTTCTTT
TRBD1	16	TRBJ1-2	NA	TRBV29-1	CSASSRQGTWDYGYTF	TGCAGCGCCTCTTCTCGACAGGGGACGTGGGACTATGGCTACACCTTC
NA	15	TRBJ2-1	many	TRBV2	CASKLRGEAYNEQFF	TGTGCCAGCAAGCTTAGAGGGGAGGCCTACAATGAGCAGTTCTTC
TRBD2	16	TRBJ2-1	many	TRBV27	CASSLLAGALYNEQFF	TGTGCCAGCAGTTTACTAGCGGGGGCCTTATACAATGAGCAGTTCTTC
NA	14	TRBJ2-5	many	TRBV10-3	CAISEQGNQETQYF	TGTGCCATCAGTGAGCAGGGGAATCAAGAGACCCAGTACTTC
TRBD1	16	TRBJ1-4	NA	TRBV6-5	CASSYSRPGQYEKLFF	TGTGCCAGCAGTTACTCCCGCCCGGGACAGTATGAAAAACTGTTTTTT
NA	17	TRBJ2-2	few	TRBV5-1	CASSLAPRGGGPGELFF	TGCGCCAGCAGCTTGGCCCCTCGAGGGGGAGGACCCGGGGAGCTGTTTTTT
TRBD1	15	TRBJ1-1	few	TRBV10-2	CASKQGTGMNTEAFF	TGCGCCAGCAAGCAGGGGACAGGAATGAACACTGAAGCTTTCTTT
TRBD1	12	TRBJ2-5	many	TRBV6-5	CASRQGLETQYF	TGTGCCAGCAGACAGGGGTTGGAGACCCAGTACTTC
TRBD1	18	TRBJ1-2	many	TRBV4-1	CASSQDNSEGALVYGYTF	TGCGCCAGCAGCCAAGATAATAGTGAGGGGGCGCTCGTCTATGGCTACACCTTC
NA	14	TRBJ2-7	many	TRBV27	CASSLWGPSYEQYF	TGTGCCAGCAGTTTGTGGGGGCCCTCCTACGAGCAGTACTTC
TRBD2	16	TRBJ2-1	many	TRBV11-2	CASSHSLAGLNNEQFF	TGTGCCAGCAGCCACTCACTAGCGGGGCTGAACAATGAGCAGTTCTTC
NA	14	TRBJ1-2	few	TRBV5-6	CASSLGRTNYGYTF	TGTGCCAGCAGCTTGGGCAGGACTAACTATGGCTACACCTTC
NA	11	TRBJ1-4	many	TRBV12-3/TRBV12-4	CASSPQGILFF	TGTGCCAGCAGTCCGCAGGGCATACTGTTTTTT
TRBD1	11	TRBJ1-1	few	TRBV20-1	CSARGQGGAFF	TGCAGTGCTAGGGGACAGGGGGGAGCTTTCTTT
TRBD2	14	TRBJ2-5	many	TRBV12-3/TRBV12-4	CASSTTSGQETQYF	TGTGCCAGCAGTACGACTAGCGGGCAAGAGACCCAGTACTTC
TRBD2	12	TRBJ2-2	many	TRBV7-3	CATGLATGELFF	TGTGCCACCGGACTAGCAACCGGGGAGCTGTTTTTT
NA	13	TRBJ1-4	NA	TRBV27	CASSLGPIEKLFF	TGTGCCAGCAGTTTGGGACCGATTGAAAAACTGTTTTTT
NA	12	TRBJ2-1	many	TRBV15	CATGQSYNEQFF	TGTGCCACCGGACAATCCTACAATGAGCAGTTCTTC
NA	15	TRBJ2-2	many	TRBV20-1	CSAIPGGRNTGELFF	TGCAGTGCGATTCCAGGTGGCCGGAACACCGGGGAGCTGTTTTTT
NA	15	TRBJ1-4	many	TRBV5-1	CASSLDGQRHEKLFF	TGCGCCAGCAGCTTGGACGGACAGAGGCATGAAAAACTGTTTTTT
TRBD1	16	TRBJ2-1	many	TRBV7-8	CASSEKQGSSYNEQFF	TGTGCCAGCAGCGAAAAACAGGGGAGCTCCTACAATGAGCAGTTCTTC
NA	16	TRBJ2-5	few	TRBV20-1	CSAIRSRQALKETQYF	TGCAGTGCTATTCGTTCCCGACAGGCACTAAAAGAGACCCAGTACTTC
TRBD2	16	TRBJ2-1	NA	TRBV5-6	CASSLALAGGPGEQFF	TGTGCCAGCAGCTTGGCGCTAGCGGGGGGGCCGGGAGAGCAGTTCTTC
TRBD1	14	TRBJ1-1	many	TRBV5-1	CASSLIVGQSEAFF	TGCGCCAGCAGCCTAATCGTGGGACAGTCTGAAGCTTTCTTT
NA	13	TRBJ1-1	many	TRBV7-2	CASSSRGGTEAFF	TGTGCCAGCAGCTCAAGAGGGGGGACTGAAGCTTTCTTT
NA	16	TRBJ1-3	many	TRBV7-2	CASSLIPTRSGNTIYF	TGTGCCAGCAGCTTAATCCCGACTCGCTCTGGAAACACCATATATTTT
NA	14	TRBJ1-1	many	TRBV28	CASSLIGQNTEAFF	TGTGCCAGCAGTTTAATAGGGCAGAACACTGAAGCTTTCTTT
NA	13	TRBJ2-5	many	TRBV20-1	CSAGAGGQETQYF	TGCAGTGCTGGGGCAGGCGGTCAAGAGACCCAGTACTTC
TRBD2	15	TRBJ2-1	many	TRBV6-5	CASDIRGGGGNEQFF	TGTGCCAGCGATATCCGCGGGGGGGGTGGCAATGAGCAGTTCTTC
NA	14	TRBJ2-7	NA	TRBV5-2	CARGPGPAPYEQYF	TGTGCCAGGGGCCCTGGGCCCGCTCCCTACGAGCAGTACTTC
NA	16	TRBJ1-5	many	TRBV28	CASSGVGGASNQPQHF	TGTGCCAGCAGTGGGGTAGGAGGGGCGAGCAATCAGCCCCAGCATTTT
NA	12	TRBJ1-6	many	TRBV6-5	CASSYRNSPLHF	TGTGCCAGCAGTTACCGTAATTCACCCCTCCACTTT
NA	14	TRBJ1-2	many	TRBV20-1	CSASATDVRDGYTF	TGCAGTGCTAGCGCGACGGACGTACGGGACGGCTACACCTTC
NA	16	TRBJ1-3	many	TRBV3-1	CASSQVGESSGNTIYF	TGTGCCAGCAGCCAAGTGGGAGAAAGCTCTGGAAACACCATATATTTT
NA	14	TRBJ2-7	many	TRBV5-1	CASRTTDRGYEQYF	TGCGCCAGCAGGACGACGGACAGAGGGTACGAGCAGTACTTC
TRBD1	16	TRBJ1-4	many	TRBV5-1	CASSLGGQAGHEKLFF	TGCGCCAGCAGCTTGGGCGGACAGGCGGGCCATGAAAAACTGTTTTTT
NA	14	TRBJ2-3	many	TRBV9	CASSPGGIGDTQYF	TGTGCCAGCAGCCCAGGGGGGATTGGGGATACGCAGTATTTT
NA	15	TRBJ2-1	many	TRBV24-1	CATRSADSSYNEQFF	TGTGCCACCAGGTCCGCGGATAGCTCCTACAATGAGCAGTTCTTC
NA	13	TRBJ1-5	many	TRBV5-1	CASSGDGNQPQHF	TGCGCCAGCAGCGGTGACGGTAATCAGCCCCAGCATTTT
NA	16	TRBJ1-6	many	TRBV20-1	CSARQTPTGHNSPLHF	TGCAGTGCTAGACAGACCCCGACGGGGCATAATTCACCCCTCCACTTT
TRBD2	17	TRBJ2-1	few	TRBV4-3	CASSQDELAASYNEQFF	TGCGCCAGCAGCCAAGATGAACTAGCGGCCTCCTACAATGAGCAGTTCTTC
NA	13	TRBJ1-2	many	TRBV29-1	CSVEDPQNYGYTF	TGCAGCGTTGAAGATCCACAGAACTATGGCTACACCTTC
NA	15	TRBJ1-2	many	TRBV5-1	CASRWSTGPNYGYTF	TGCGCCAGCCGCTGGTCGACAGGACCCAACTATGGCTACACCTTC
TRBD2	16	TRBJ2-7	few	TRBV6-1	CASRVEGLAGVYEQYF	TGTGCCAGCAGGGTAGAAGGACTAGCGGGGGTTTACGAGCAGTACTTC
NA	14	TRBJ1-1	many	TRBV5-1	CASSTYFGNTEAFF	TGCGCCAGCTCCACATATTTCGGGAACACTGAAGCTTTCTTT
TRBD1	15	TRBJ1-1	NA	TRBV2	CASSESGTGGSEAFF	TGTGCCAGCAGTGAATCCGGGACAGGGGGCTCTGAAGCTTTCTTT
NA	13	TRBJ1-1	many	TRBV4-3	CASSQHMNTEAFF	TGCGCCAGCAGCCAACACATGAACACTGAAGCTTTCTTT
NA	16	TRBJ1-6	many	TRBV6-5	CASGGGRSSYNSPLHF	TGTGCCTCCGGGGGAGGGCGATCCTCCTATAATTCACCCCTCCACTTT
NA	15	TRBJ2-7	many	TRBV25-1	CASSELRDGLYEQYF	TGTGCCAGCAGTGAATTGAGGGACGGTCTTTACGAGCAGTACTTC
TRBD1	12	TRBJ1-5	many	TRBV20-1	CSAGDRGQPQHF	TGCAGTGCTGGGGACAGGGGACAGCCCCAGCATTTT
NA	15	TRBJ1-4	many	TRBV1	CTSSLKRRTAEKLFF	TGCACCAGCAGCCTCAAGAGAAGGACCGCGGAAAAACTGTTTTTT
NA	15	TRBJ1-6	many	TRBV7-2	CASSLEGGTNSPLHF	TGTGCCAGCAGCTTAGAGGGGGGGACAAATTCACCCCTCCACTTT
NA	12	TRBJ2-7	once	TRBV2	CASSESMGKQYF	TGTGCCAGCAGTGAATCGATGGGAAAGCAGTACTTC
TRBD1	12	TRBJ2-4	many	TRBV29-1	CSADRGKNIQYF	TGCAGCGCGGACAGGGGGAAAAACATTCAGTACTTC
NA	16	TRBJ1-2	NA	TRBV4-2	CAISPRRRRRTNGYTF	TGTGCCATCAGCCCTCGGCGGCGGCGAAGAACAAATGGCTACACCTTC
NA	14	TRBJ1-1	NA	TRBV5-1	CASSLTGQTTEAFF	TGCGCCAGCAGCTTGACTGGACAAACCACTGAAGCTTTCTTT
TRBD1	15	TRBJ1-2	few	TRBV7-3	CASSETGTGGYGYTF	TGTGCCAGCAGCGAAACCGGGACAGGAGGGTATGGCTACACCTTC